Detailed here is one T cell receptor (beta chain). Its antigen is unknown. No much larger clone exists at a distance of one base, and base qualities are not known. The record originates from a study of T cell changes during pregnancy in multiple sclerosis (dated by TCRdb to between 2018 and 2021). In terms of the full investigation: The study looked at changes in the T cell repertoire across pregnancy in women with multiple sclerosis.

Libraries were made using the immunoSEQ multiplex PCR assay. What TCRdb holds here is the immuneACCESS table cut down to in-frame rearrangements. Part of the clones is not present; checked against another copy, under half of the missing clones reflect an unresolved V gene, and the others are unexplained. In this sample the table shows roughly 110,000 clones, 85% to 95% of which occur a single time. The ten largest clones represent less than 0.85% of the sample. Trimming at the junction amounts to 7 bases on V and 5 bases on J, and the germline ends lie 15 bases apart. Inclusive of the bounding cysteine and phenylalanine, the CDR3 is 14 residues long. Of the read, only the CDR3 DNA is kept; its 42 bases are in frame from base 1. CDR1 and CDR2 (MNHNS, SASEGT) derive from the germline V gene.

The material was peripheral blood, obtained in the third trimester of pregnancy. This receptor was identified in a female donor in good health, enrolled as a control in a pregnancy study. The chain couples TRBV6-1 to TRBJ1-5; the D gene is not confidently resolved. The nucleotides read TGTGCCAGCATTAGAGACATGCTATATCAGCCCCAGCATTTT. Its translation reads: CASIRDMLYQPQHF.